A selection of T cell receptor beta chains follows, all from one sample in a study of cytomegalovirus exposure and HLA in healthy donors. Clones were sequenced by immunoSEQ multiplex PCR, and TCRdb holds only the in-frame ones, with some missing. The data hold 150,000 to 200,000 clones, with roughly 80% observed a single time. Source material: PBMCs. These receptors all stem from a woman aged 45-60 years in good health and CMV-seropositive. Both conserved end residues are part of each CDR3. Fields, in order: V gene, J gene, CDR3 protein.

V gene: TRBV5-1
J gene: TRBJ2-5
CDR3 protein: CASSPTTGGQETQYF

V gene: TRBV7-2
J gene: TRBJ2-1
CDR3 protein: CASSTSGDYNEQFF

V gene: TRBV6-1
J gene: TRBJ1-1
CDR3 protein: CASCRRGWYTEAFF

V gene: TRBV5-1
J gene: TRBJ2-1
CDR3 protein: CASSPGTSNEQFF

V gene: TRBV6-5
J gene: TRBJ2-1
CDR3 protein: CASSRAGTGNNEQFF

V gene: TRBV7-9
J gene: TRBJ1-5
CDR3 protein: CASSFFGGLNQPQHF

V gene: TRBV2
J gene: TRBJ2-3
CDR3 protein: CASRNGGGGTDTQYF

V gene: TRBV27
J gene: TRBJ2-6
CDR3 protein: CASRRGSGANVLTF

V gene: TRBV6-5
J gene: TRBJ1-1
CDR3 protein: CASRSTGRATEAFF

V gene: TRBV18
J gene: TRBJ2-5
CDR3 protein: CASSPRMPGLAVQETQYF

V gene: TRBV28
J gene: TRBJ2-7
CDR3 protein: CASSRTLAGSREQYF

V gene: TRBV11-2
J gene: TRBJ2-7
CDR3 protein: CASRFQGTYEQYF

V gene: TRBV7-9
J gene: TRBJ2-1
CDR3 protein: CASSLRGLEADEQFF

V gene: TRBV4-1
J gene: TRBJ1-5
CDR3 protein: CASSRQGGNQPQHF

V gene: TRBV7-8
J gene: TRBJ2-1
CDR3 protein: CASSLRVDNEQFF

V gene: TRBV7-9
J gene: TRBJ1-6
CDR3 protein: CASSFRDSSSPLHF